Below, one T cell receptor (beta chain) is given with its context. The sample comes from a study of blood T cell repertoires in COVID-19. As for the study in general: The samples span acute and convalescent COVID-19 from the United States, Italy and Spain.

Only in-frame clones appear in the TCRdb table, and some are missing; sequencing was by immunoSEQ multiplex PCR. The sample has about 180,000 clones, roughly 84% seen once. Those who participated ranged in age from roughly 18 to 89 years and resided in about 24 US areas. With 6 bases removed from V and 8 bases from J, the gap between germline ends came to 11 bases. The CDR3 contains 12 residues. This receptor was obtained from a human donor with acute COVID-19. The donor label of this sample is uncertain. Sequences were obtained from PBMCs or T cells enriched from blood (not recorded which). This rearrangement joins TRBV12-3 or TRBV12-4 to TRBJ2-1; D is undetermined. The CDR3 sequence: CASRTRSDEQFF. In nucleotides, the CDR3 is TGTGCCAGCAGAACGAGGAGTGATGAGCAGTTCTTC.